This T cell receptor beta chain was profiled in a study of T cell responses to AZD1222 COVID-19 vaccine. Study-wide results and limits: Donors were largely white British and mainly female; clonal diversity was possibly underestimated. Spike regions recognized by vaccine-associated CD4 TCRs spanned the protein, led by 160-218 and 743-854.

The CDR3 extends over 17 amino acids. The V and J ends lost 4 bases and 4 bases, in that order; junction bases with no gene match: 7. Germline lookup yields CDR1 LNHNV and CDR2 YYDKDF (reference sequence). This table comes from immunoSEQ multiplex PCR, and its TCRdb copy is limited to in-frame clones, with some not included. This sample has 140,000 or so clones; more than 80% occur once, and the top ten carry about 7.5%. Comments on this clone: Its specificity is unknown.

The chain recombines TRBV15 with TRBJ2-5, with 15 nucleotides matching TRBD2. This clonotype originated in an adult who received the MenACWY meningococcal vaccine as a control. This specimen consisted of peripheral blood, obtained 28 days after the second dose of the MenACWY control vaccine. The CDR3 protein is CATSNMGLAGGGETQYF. Here the CDR3 DNA reads TGTGCCACCAGCAACATGGGACTAGCGGGGGGAGGAGAGACCCAGTACTTC.